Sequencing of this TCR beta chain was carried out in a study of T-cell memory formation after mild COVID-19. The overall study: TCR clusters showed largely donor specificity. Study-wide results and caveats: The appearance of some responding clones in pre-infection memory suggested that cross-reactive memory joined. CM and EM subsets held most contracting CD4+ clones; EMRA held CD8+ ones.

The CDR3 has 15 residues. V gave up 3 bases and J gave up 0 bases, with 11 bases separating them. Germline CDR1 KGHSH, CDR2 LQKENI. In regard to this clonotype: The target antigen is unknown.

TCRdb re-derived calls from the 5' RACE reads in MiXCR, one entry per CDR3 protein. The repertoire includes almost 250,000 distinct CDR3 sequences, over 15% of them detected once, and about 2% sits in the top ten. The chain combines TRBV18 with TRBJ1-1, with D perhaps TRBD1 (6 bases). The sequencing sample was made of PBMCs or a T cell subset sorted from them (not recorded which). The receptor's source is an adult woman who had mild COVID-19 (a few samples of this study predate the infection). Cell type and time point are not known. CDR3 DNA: TGTGCCAGCTCACCTTCTGGGGGGCTGAACACTGAAGCTTTCTTT. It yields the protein CASSPSGGLNTEAFF.